These 26 T cell receptor beta chains were all obtained from the same sample, sequenced in a study of blood T cell repertoires in COVID-19. TCRdb's table, derived via immunoSEQ multiplex PCR, lists solely in-frame clones and lacks some. The sample records approximately 100,000 clones, roughly 90% being singletons. Sequencing was carried out using peripheral blood. The source of these receptors is a human donor with COVID-19, enrolled during active disease. The donor label of this sample is uncertain.

Here the CDR3 reads CASSYQDRGLIETQYF. The CDR3 coding sequence is TGTGCCAGCAGTTACCAGGACAGGGGGCTTATAGAGACCCAGTACTTC. J is TRBJ2-5 and V is TRBV6-2 or TRBV6-3; 11 positions match TRBD1. CDR3 length: 16 residues. Germline V gene data show CDR1 as MNHEY and CDR2 as SVGEGT. Trimming removed 2 bases from V and 4 bases from J; junction bases left unmatched: 6.

This chain uses TRBV13 with TRBJ2-4, with D possibly being TRBD1 (6 bases). The CDR3 runs 16 residues. The germline CDR1 and CDR2 sequences are PRHDT and FYEKMQ (reference sequence). V was pared by 5 bases and J by 1 base, with 15 bases between. The CDR3 DNA reads TGTGCCAGCAGCCCCCTACAGGGTTGGGCCAAAAACATTCAGTACTTC. Its translation: CASSPLQGWAKNIQYF.

V is TRBV19 and J is TRBJ1-6; D remains ambiguous. Trimming removed 5 bases at V and 7 bases at J, with 12 bases between. The CDR3 runs 14 residues. Looked up from germline, CDR1 is LNHDA and CDR2 is SQIVND (reference sequence). The CDR3 sequence: CASSPRVYNSPLHF. The DNA for the CDR3 is TGTGCCAGTAGTCCCCGGGTCTACAATTCACCCCTCCACTTT. The full variable domain, rest sourced from reference TRBV19 and TRBJ1-6, is DGGITQSPKYLFRKEGQNVTLSCEQNLNHDAMYWYRQDPGQGLRLIYYSQIVNDFQKGDIAEGYSVSREKKESFPLTVTSAQKNPTAFYLCASSPRVYNSPLHFGNGTRLTVT.

This chain connects TRBV23-1 to TRBJ2-7; D may be TRBD2 (5 bases). TRBV23-1 is treated as an ORF (open reading frame) with a function not yet certain. The V end lost 0 bases, the J end lost 3 bases, and 18 bases lay between the germline ends. The CDR3 spans 17 residues. The CDR3 sequence: CASSQSCAGDSGYEQYF. Written as DNA, the CDR3 is TGCGCCAGCAGTCAATCGTGTGCCGGGGATTCGGGCTACGAGCAGTACTTC.

The rearrangement joins TRBV29-1 to TRBJ1-2; 8 bases map to TRBD1. The CDR3 consists of 15 residues. The germline V gene has CDR1 SQVTM and CDR2 ANQGSEA. Trimming cost V 4 bases and J 7 bases; bases outside gene matches: 14. CDR3 nucleotides: TGCAGCGTTGGGGACAGGACCTATTCTTTGGGTGGCTACACCTTC. Translating it yields CSVGDRTYSLGGYTF.

This clone came up once. The gene calls are TRBV9 and TRBJ2-7; 7 bases line up with TRBD1. Germline V gene lookup returns CDR1 SGDLS and CDR2 YYNGEE. This CDR3 has 14 residues. The junction had 5 bases not matched to a gene; V was cut back by 2 bases and J by 3 bases. The CDR3 protein is CASSVGDRHYEQYF. Here the CDR3 DNA reads TGTGCCAGCAGCGTTGGGGACAGACACTACGAGCAGTACTTC.

The rearrangement links TRBV6-5 to TRBJ1-1, with D possibly TRBD1 on 5 matching bases. Deletions cut 6 bases from V and 4 bases from J, with 15 bases between. This CDR3 region has 14 residues. Germline values: CDR1 MNHEY, CDR2 SVGAGI. The CDR3 sequence: CASSQPEGPTEAFF. The CDR3 DNA reads as TGTGCCAGCAGCCAACCGGAGGGACCCACTGAAGCTTTCTTT.

The chain is built from TRBV2 and TRBJ1-3, with 8 bases identical to TRBD1. The V segment lost 5 bases and the J segment 7 bases; nucleotides outside the gene matches: 7. The CDR3 is 14 amino acids. Germline CDR1 reads SNHLY; CDR2 reads FYNNEI. The CDR3 is CASSPGQGGNTIYF. The CDR3 DNA sequence: TGTGCCAGCAGTCCCGGACAGGGAGGGAACACCATATATTTT. The whole variable domain, remainder taken from reference TRBV2 and TRBJ1-3, is EPEVTQTPSHQVTQMGQEVILRCVPISNHLYFYWYRQILGQKVEFLVSFYNNEISEKSEIFDDQFSVERPDGSNFTLKIRSTKLEDSAMYFCASSPGQGGNTIYFGEGSWLTVV.

The V and J genes are TRBV7-9 and TRBJ2-3; 7 bases align to TRBD2. Trimming removed 5 bases from V and 2 bases from J; junction bases left unmatched: 7. The CDR3 spans 15 residues. Germline V CDR1 and CDR2: SEHNR, FQNEAQ (reference sequence). This chain's CDR3 is CASSKLASPTDTQYF. The CDR3 DNA reads TGTGCCAGCAGCAAACTAGCGAGCCCCACAGATACGCAGTATTTT.

V usage is TRBV2 and J usage is TRBJ1-6; no clear D gene. The germline V and J ends were trimmed by 4 bases and 10 bases, with 17 bases remaining between them. Germline V gives CDR1 SNHLY, CDR2 FYNNEI. The CDR3 length is 15 residues. The DNA of the CDR3 is TGTGCCAGCAGTGTTTCGGGAGGGATGGGATCACCCCTCCACTTT. It codes for CASSVSGGMGSPLHF.

The chain couples TRBV5-1 to TRBJ2-2; D possibly corresponds to TRBD1 (5 bases). The CDR3 loop spans 13 amino acids. Germline CDR1 and CDR2: SGHRS and YFSETQ. The V end was cut by 4 bases, the J end by 7 bases, with 11 bases between. The chain's CDR3 is CASSHQGDGELFF. Here the CDR3 DNA reads TGCGCCAGCAGCCATCAGGGCGACGGGGAGCTGTTTTTT.

J is TRBJ1-1 and V is TRBV6-5, with D unresolved. V was cut by 5 bases and J by 0 bases, with 10 bases left in between. The CDR3 consists of 14 residues. CDR1 is MNHEY and CDR2 is SVGAGI in the germline V gene. The CDR3 spells CASSPRNMNTEAFF. Here the CDR3 DNA reads TGTGCCAGCAGTCCCAGAAACATGAACACTGAAGCTTTCTTT.

The chain uses TRBV5-5 and TRBJ1-4, with 10 bases lining up with TRBD1. CDR1 and CDR2 (germline): SGHKS, YYEKEE (reference sequence). The CDR3 covers 16 residues. Germline trimming cut 4 bases from V and 0 bases from J; bases unmatched to any gene: 3. The DNA of the CDR3 is TGTGCCAGCAGCACCGGACAGGGGGCAACTAATGAAAAACTGTTTTTT. This encodes CASSTGQGATNEKLFF.

This clone was recorded once. CDR3 region: CASSLDEGVDAFF. The CDR3 DNA sequence: TGTGCCAGCAGCTTAGATGAGGGTGTGGATGCTTTCTTT. The chain joins TRBV7-9 to TRBJ1-1; D is unresolved. V dropped 1 base and J dropped 11 bases, with 14 bases sitting between them. The CDR3 contains 13 residues. The germline gives CDR1 SEHNR, CDR2 FQNEAQ (reference sequence).

The chain employs TRBV29-1 and TRBJ1-1; a possible D gene is TRBD1 (6 bases). Trimming removed 5 bases from V and 3 bases from J, with 10 bases in between. The germline V gene encodes CDR1 SQVTM and CDR2 ANQGSEA. CDR3 length equals 12 residues. The CDR3 loop is CSVQDSHTEAFF. In nucleotides, the CDR3 is TGCAGCGTTCAGGACAGTCACACTGAAGCTTTCTTT.

This sequence joins TRBV30 and TRBJ2-7, with 8 bases matching TRBD2. Germline CDR1 GTSNPN, CDR2 SVGIG (reference sequence). CDR3 length equals 14 residues. The V segment lost 1 base and the J segment 2 bases; nucleotides outside the gene matches: 4. CDR3 loop: CAWSAGLAPYEQYF. CDR3 DNA: TGTGCCTGGAGTGCAGGACTAGCCCCCTACGAGCAGTACTTC.

The J gene is TRBJ1-1, the V gene TRBV29-1; possibly TRBD1 for D (5 bases). CDR1 and CDR2 (germline): SQVTM, ANQGSEA. CDR3 length: 14 amino acids. Trimming cost V 0 bases and J 3 bases, with 11 bases left between them. The CDR3 bases are TGCAGCGTTGAAGATAACAGGTTGTACACTGAAGCTTTCTTT. Amino acids: CSVEDNRLYTEAFF.

The chain links TRBV9 to TRBJ1-1; TRBD1 matches at 10 bases. The CDR3 consists of 14 residues. The trim removed 0 bases at V and 5 bases at J, leaving 1 base unmatched. In germline, CDR1 is SGDLS, CDR2 YYNGEE. The chain's CDR3 is CASSVGQGATEAFF. The CDR3 DNA sequence: TGTGCCAGCAGCGTAGGACAGGGGGCTACTGAAGCTTTCTTT.

The chain couples TRBV29-1 to TRBJ1-1; D gene uncertain. V shed 4 bases and J shed 2 bases, with 14 bases lying between them. Germline CDR1 and CDR2: SQVTM and ANQGSEA. The CDR3 length is 14 residues. CDR3 DNA sequence: TGCAGCGTTGTGGCTCCCCGCTCTAACACTGAAGCTTTCTTT. Residues: CSVVAPRSNTEAFF.

This sequence joins TRBV10-3 and TRBJ1-4; D is unresolved. Trimming shortened V by 5 bases and J by 3 bases, and 10 bases separated the two germline ends. Germline V gene lookup returns CDR1 ENHRY and CDR2 SYGVKD. The CDR3 runs 14 residues. CDR3 protein: CAISSEASNEKLFF. CDR3 DNA sequence: TGTGCCATCAGTTCAGAGGCTTCTAATGAAAAACTGTTTTTT.

The chain combines TRBV11-3 with TRBJ1-4; no clear D gene. V lost 5 bases and J 0 bases, leaving 13 bases between the germline ends. This CDR3 is built from 16 residues. CDR1 SGHNT and CDR2 YENEEA come from the germline V gene. CDR3 DNA: TGTGCCAGCAGCACCCGGGAGATCGCAACTAATGAAAAACTGTTTTTT. It codes for CASSTREIATNEKLFF.

The genes are TRBV11-3 and TRBJ1-2; 8 bases align to TRBD1. The CDR3 spans 14 residues. V was clipped by 5 bases and J by 7 bases; unmatched bases: 9. CDR1 is SGHNT and CDR2 is YENEEA in the germline V gene. The CDR3 DNA sequence: TGTGCCAGCAGCCCAGACGCAGGGGGCTCTGGCTACACCTTC. It specifies CASSPDAGGSGYTF.

The table lists this clone with a count of one. The chain employs TRBV10-2 and TRBJ1-1; D is unclear. Trimming cost V 1 base and J 0 bases, with 6 bases left between them. Germline V gene data show CDR1 as WSHSY and CDR2 as SAAADI. This CDR3 region has 14 residues. CDR3 protein: CASSEWQVNTEAFF. The CDR3 DNA is TGCGCCAGCAGTGAGTGGCAGGTGAACACTGAAGCTTTCTTT.

This rearrangement joins TRBV3-1 (or the pseudogene TRBV3-2) to TRBJ1-5; D is uncertain. V gave up 0 bases and J gave up 5 bases, with 8 bases separating them. From germline, CDR1 is LGHDT and CDR2 YNNKEL (reference sequence). The CDR3 loop spans 14 amino acids. The CDR3 is CASSQDLADQPQHF. Written as DNA, the CDR3 is TGTGCCAGCAGCCAAGATCTAGCTGATCAGCCCCAGCATTTT.

As for this clone: The sample holds other DNA sequences that translate to the same CDR3. The V call is TRBV5-1, the J call TRBJ1-3; D unclear. Trimming removed 5 bases at V and 0 bases at J, with 6 bases between. The CDR3 has 13 residues. In germline, CDR1 is SGHRS, CDR2 YFSETQ. For the CDR3, the DNA is TGCGCCAGCAGGGGCTCCTCTGGAAACACCATATATTTT. Translating it yields CASRGSSGNTIYF.

The chain links TRBV19 to TRBJ1-5; 8 bases are shared with TRBD1. The CDR3 is made up of 14 amino acids. V lost 7 bases and J lost 4; bases outside the gene matches: 6. CDR1 and CDR2 (germline): LNHDA, SQIVND (reference sequence). For the CDR3, the DNA is TGTGCCAGTACCCCAGGGGGCTTTAATCAGCCCCAGCATTTT. Translated, it gives CASTPGGFNQPQHF. Drawing the rest from reference TRBV19 and TRBJ1-5, the complete variable domain is DGGITQSPKYLFRKEGQNVTLSCEQNLNHDAMYWYRQDPGQGLRLIYYSQIVNDFQKGDIAEGYSVSREKKESFPLTVTSAQKNPTAFYLCASTPGGFNQPQHFGDGTRLSIL.